Each of the 22 T cell receptor beta chains below was sequenced from the same sample in a study of blood T cell repertoires in COVID-19. Using immunoSEQ multiplex PCR, the repertoire was profiled, and TCRdb retains in-frame clones only, with some absent. In the table there are 210,000 or so clones, roughly 86% of which are singletons. Sequencing was done on a sample of peripheral blood. These receptor sequences come from a woman in her forties or fifties with active or convalescent COVID-19.

Note on this clone: Additional DNA sequences in this sample encode the identical CDR3. This chain connects TRBV12-3 or TRBV12-4 to TRBJ1-5, with D possibly TRBD1 on 5 matching bases. Deletions cut 2 bases from V and 6 bases from J, with 8 bases between. The CDR3 loop spans 13 amino acids. Here the CDR3 DNA reads TGTGCCAGCAGTTTACAGGGTGGTCAGCCCCAGCATTTT. Translation: CASSLQGGQPQHF.

The chain employs TRBV10-3 and TRBJ1-1, with 7 positions matching TRBD1. The V and J ends lost 4 bases and 0 bases, in that order; junction bases with no gene match: 2. The CDR3 totals 14 residues. Germline CDR1 ENHRY, CDR2 SYGVKD. The CDR3 DNA follows: TGTGCCATCAGTGGGACAGGAATGAACACTGAAGCTTTCTTT. It yields the protein CAISGTGMNTEAFF.

The V call is TRBV9, the J call TRBJ2-3; 11 nucleotides match TRBD2. This CDR3 comprises 16 residues. From germline, CDR1 is SGDLS and CDR2 YYNGEE. J gave up 0 bases and V 4 bases, and 4 bases lay outside the gene matches. CDR3 bases: TGTGCCAGCAGCCCACGGACTAGCGGGAGCACAGATACGCAGTATTTT. Translated, it gives CASSPRTSGSTDTQYF. Combining the CDR3 with reference TRBV9 and TRBJ2-3 gives the whole variable domain DSGVTQTPKHLITATGQRVTLRCSPRSGDLSVYWYQQSLDQGLQFLIQYYNGEERAKGNILERFSAQQFPDLHSELNLSSLELGDSALYFCASSPRTSGSTDTQYFGPGTRLTVL.

The chain couples TRBV5-4 to TRBJ2-3; 10 nucleotides line up with TRBD2. CDR1 SGHNT and CDR2 YYREEE come from the germline V gene (reference sequence). The CDR3 is 16 amino acids. The ends lost 0 bases at V and 2 bases at J; junction bases unmatched: 3. CDR3 region: CASSLASGGFTDTQYF. The CDR3 region has the DNA TGTGCCAGCAGCTTGGCTAGCGGGGGATTCACAGATACGCAGTATTTT.

In this sample, this clone turned up once. The gene calls are TRBV20-1 and TRBJ2-1; the D is unclear. The germline gives CDR1 DFQATT, CDR2 SNEGSKA (reference sequence). The CDR3 sequence is 11 residues long. The CDR3 nucleotides read TGCAGCCACGCCAGGTACAATGAGCAGTTCTTC. It specifies CSHARYNEQFF.

The chain combines TRBV4-1 with TRBJ2-1; D unclear. The CDR3 runs to 14 residues. Trimming shortened V by 6 bases and J by 2 bases, and 11 bases separated the two germline ends. The germline V gene encodes CDR1 MGHRA and CDR2 YSYEKL. The CDR3 sequence: CASRQTGTYNEQFF. The CDR3, as DNA: TGCGCCAGCAGGCAGACTGGTACCTACAATGAGCAGTTCTTC.

The V call is TRBV3-1 (or the pseudogene TRBV3-2), the J call TRBJ2-1, with 9 bases lining up with TRBD2. The CDR3 sequence is 17 residues long. Germline values: CDR1 LGHDT, CDR2 YNNKEL (reference sequence). With 4 bases clipped from V and 5 bases from J, the junction kept 12 bases outside the gene matches. The CDR3 nucleotides are TGTGCCAGCAGCCTCCGAGGAGGTAGCGGGAGTGACAATGAGCAGTTCTTC. Translated, it gives CASSLRGGSGSDNEQFF.

The chain couples TRBV28 to TRBJ1-3, with 7 bases that match TRBD1. This CDR3 contains 16 residues. Germline V gene sequence: CDR1 MDHEN, CDR2 SYDVKM. The ends lost 8 bases at V and 1 base at J; junction bases unmatched: 11. The CDR3 DNA is TGTGCCAGCGGACAGACAGGGAAAGGTTCTGGAAACACCATATATTTT. Amino acid sequence: CASGQTGKGSGNTIYF.

The chain links TRBV5-6 to TRBJ2-3, with TRBD1 matching 7 bases. The CDR3 is 14 amino acids. The germline V gene has CDR1 SGHDT and CDR2 YYEEEE. The junction had 5 bases not matched to a gene; V was cut back by 4 bases and J by 3 bases. CDR3 coding DNA: TGTGCCAGCAGCCCGACAGGGTGGACAGATACGCAGTATTTT. This gives the protein CASSPTGWTDTQYF.

The CDR3 spells CARSLPGVYEQYV. The CDR3 region has the DNA TGTGCCAGAAGCCTTCCAGGGGTTTACGAGCAGTACGTC. The rearrangement uses TRBV5-3 and TRBJ2-7, with D perhaps matching TRBD1 (6 bases). TRBV5-3 is treated as an ORF (open reading frame) with a function not yet certain. The CDR3 totals 13 residues. V gave up 4 bases and J gave up 4 bases, with 12 bases separating them.

The chain has TRBV5-1 and TRBJ2-5, with 13 bases aligning to TRBD2. CDR1 SGHRS and CDR2 YFSETQ come from the germline V gene. Losses at the gene ends were 6 bases for V and 4 bases for J; bases not matched to a gene: 3. The CDR3 totals 14 residues. The chain's CDR3 is CASKGTSGAETQYF. CDR3 bases: TGCGCCAGCAAGGGGACTAGCGGGGCAGAGACCCAGTACTTC. Complete variable domain (other parts from reference TRBV5-1 and TRBJ2-5): KAGVTQTPRYLIKTRGQQVTLSCSPISGHRSVSWYQQTPGQGLQFLFEYFSETQRNKGNFPGRFSGRQFSNSRSEMNVSTLELGDSALYLCASKGTSGAETQYFGPGTRLLVL.

The chain recombines TRBV11-2 with TRBJ1-5; TRBD1 is a possible D gene (5 bases). The V gene's germline CDR1 is SGHAT and CDR2 FQNNGV. CDR3 length equals 13 residues. Trimming pared 3 bases from V and 4 bases from J, leaving 7 bases between. The CDR3 region is CASSFRDNQPQHF. DNA of the CDR3: TGTGCCAGCAGCTTCAGGGATAATCAGCCCCAGCATTTT.

This sequence joins TRBV6-5 and TRBJ1-1; D might be TRBD1 (5 bases). Germline V gene lookup returns CDR1 MNHEY and CDR2 SVGAGI. CDR3 size: 12 residues. The germline V and J ends were trimmed by 9 bases and 5 bases, with 13 bases remaining between them. CDR3 DNA: TGTGCCAGTGGGTACGGGGGGACTGAAGCTTTCTTT. It yields the protein CASGYGGTEAFF.

CDR3 protein: CASSERDRGRVEETQYF. As DNA, the CDR3 is TGTGCCAGCAGTGAAAGGGACAGGGGGAGGGTAGAAGAGACCCAGTACTTC. The chain joins TRBV6-1 to TRBJ2-5; 11 positions agree with TRBD1. This CDR3 region has 17 residues. Germline V lookup: CDR1 MNHNS, CDR2 SASEGT. V trimming: 2 bases; J trimming: 3 bases; junction bases outside the gene matches: 8.

Only one count was recorded for this clone. J is TRBJ1-2 and V is TRBV28, with 8 bases aligning to TRBD1. Germline assignment: CDR1 MDHEN and CDR2 SYDVKM. There are 15 residues in the CDR3. V was pared by 2 bases and J by 2 bases, with 4 bases of the junction left unmatched. In DNA, the CDR3 is TGTGCCAGCAGTTTACAGGGGGCGGTCAACTATGGCTACACCTTC. It specifies CASSLQGAVNYGYTF.

This clone has just one count. V is TRBV10-2 and J is TRBJ1-1; TRBD1 matches 10 bases. Germline CDR1 reads WSHSY; CDR2 reads SAAADI. This CDR3 is built from 15 residues. Losses at the gene ends were 4 bases for V and 3 bases for J; bases not matched to a gene: 5. CDR3 in amino acids: CASSVRGQGDTEAFF. In DNA, the CDR3 is TGCGCCAGCAGTGTTCGAGGACAGGGGGACACTGAAGCTTTCTTT.

The chain combines TRBV28 with TRBJ2-7, with 8 bases aligning to TRBD1. This CDR3 spans 14 amino acids. J lost 4 bases, V lost 6 bases, and 8 bases had no gene match. Germline CDR1 MDHEN, CDR2 SYDVKM. CDR3 amino acids: CASSPEDRAYEQYV. Here the CDR3 DNA reads TGTGCCAGCAGCCCGGAGGACAGGGCTTACGAGCAGTACGTC.

This clone was seen a few times. This rearrangement joins TRBV3-1 (or the pseudogene TRBV3-2) to TRBJ2-2; 7 nucleotides align to TRBD1. The junction had 0 bases not matched to a gene; V was cut back by 3 bases and J by 5 bases. Germline loops: CDR1 LGHDT, CDR2 YNNKEL (reference sequence). The CDR3 is 13 amino acids. The CDR3 bases are TGTGCCAGCAGCCAGACAGGGACCGGGGAGCTGTTTTTT. This encodes CASSQTGTGELFF.

The chain combines TRBV28 with TRBJ2-6, with D possibly TRBD2 on 6 matching bases. The CDR3 runs to 15 residues. V gave up 3 bases and J gave up 3 bases, with 9 bases separating them. The germline gives CDR1 MDHEN, CDR2 SYDVKM. This CDR3 is CASSFAGLGANVLTF. The CDR3 DNA follows: TGTGCCAGCAGTTTTGCGGGGCTTGGGGCCAACGTCCTGACTTTC.

The chain recombines TRBV19 with TRBJ1-1, with D hard to call. The V end was cut by 1 base, the J end by 6 bases, with 12 bases between. CDR1 and CDR2 from the germline V gene are LNHDA and SQIVND (reference sequence). The CDR3 consists of 14 residues. As DNA, the CDR3 is TGTGCCAGTAGTATAGCTCGGGGTTTGGCTGAAGCTTTCTTT. It codes for CASSIARGLAEAFF.

The chain uses TRBV21-1 and TRBJ2-2; whether TRBD2, the table's D call, matches the DNA was not checked. TRBV21-1 is a documented pseudogene. The CDR3 is 17 amino acids. CDR3 sequence: CASTPTSGGANTGELFF. CDR3 coding DNA: TGTGCCAGCACCCCGACCAGCGGGGGGGCGAACACCGGGGAGCTGTTTTTT.

The V call is TRBV28, the J call TRBJ1-2, with no clear D. In germline, CDR1 is MDHEN, CDR2 SYDVKM. CDR3 length equals 11 residues. Deletions cut 10 bases from V and 4 bases from J, with 10 bases between. The DNA of the CDR3 is TGTGCCACCTCAGGTACCTATGGCTACACCTTC. This encodes CATSGTYGYTF.